This T cell receptor beta chain stems from a study of blood T cell repertoires in COVID-19. This table comes from immunoSEQ multiplex PCR, and its TCRdb copy is limited to in-frame clones, with some not included. The sample contains roughly 42,000 clones, around 90% of which appear only once. The TCR sequence derives from a man between 50 and 59 years old with COVID-19, enrolled during active disease. The sequencing sample was made of peripheral blood.

The CDR3 nucleotides are TGTGCCAGCAGCTTTTCGCCCGGACAGGTTGGGATCGAGCAGTACTTC. This sequence encodes CASSFSPGQVGIEQYF. The V call is TRBV5-6, the J call TRBJ2-7; the match to TRBD1 covers 7 bases. Trimming removed 2 bases from V and 6 bases from J; junction bases left unmatched: 14. Germline lookup yields CDR1 SGHDT and CDR2 YYEEEE. The CDR3 has 16 residues.